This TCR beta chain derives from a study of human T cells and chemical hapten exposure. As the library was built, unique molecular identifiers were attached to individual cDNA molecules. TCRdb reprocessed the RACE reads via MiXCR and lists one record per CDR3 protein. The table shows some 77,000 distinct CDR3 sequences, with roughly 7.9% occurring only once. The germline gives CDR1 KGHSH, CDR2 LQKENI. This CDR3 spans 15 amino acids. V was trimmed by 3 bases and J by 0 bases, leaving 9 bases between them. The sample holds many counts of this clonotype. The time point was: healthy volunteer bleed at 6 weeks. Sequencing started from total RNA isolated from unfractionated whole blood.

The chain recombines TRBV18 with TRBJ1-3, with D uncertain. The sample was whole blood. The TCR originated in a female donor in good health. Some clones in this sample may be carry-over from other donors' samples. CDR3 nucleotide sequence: TGTGCCAGCTCACCGCTACGTACCTCTGGAAACACCATATATTTT. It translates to CASSPLRTSGNTIYF.